Presented here are 15 T cell receptor beta chains from one specimen sequenced in a study of spatial heterogeneity in lung cancer. TCRdb re-derived calls from the 5' RACE reads in MiXCR, one entry per CDR3 protein. The data hold 26,000 or so distinct CDR3 sequences, with around 8.4% observed a single time. The time point: sample taken at primary tumor resection. Without sorting, whole RNA was sequenced from tumor, nontumor lung or frozen PBMC. This material consisted of PBMCs, taken at surgery. The receptor set was obtained from a female donor with early-stage non-small cell lung cancer.

The table lists this clonotype with many counts. This chain connects TRBV12-3 or TRBV12-4 to TRBJ1-3, with D tentatively TRBD1 (5 bases). Between the trimmed V and J ends, which lost 11 bases and 0 bases, there was a span of 20 bases. The CDR3 has 16 amino acids. The CDR3 DNA follows: TGTGCCTGGGGACGGCCACTTACTTTCTCTGGAAACACCATATATTTT. It codes for CAWGRPLTFSGNTIYF.

The V and J genes are TRBV5-6 and TRBJ2-1; 7 positions match TRBD2. Germline CDR1 SGHDT, CDR2 YYEEEE. The CDR3 runs to 17 residues. V gave up 1 base and J gave up 4 bases; unmatched junction bases: 11. The CDR3 sequence: CASSLNGDGGFYNEQFF. CDR3 DNA sequence: TGTGCCAGCAGCTTGAACGGAGACGGGGGGTTTTACAATGAGCAGTTCTTC.

This clonotype was found many times. V usage is TRBV13 and J usage is TRBJ2-1, with 9 bases matching TRBD2. The CDR3 spans 17 residues. The V gene end was trimmed by 5 bases and the J gene end by 5 bases; junction bases not matched to a gene: 13. Germline V gives CDR1 PRHDT, CDR2 FYEKMQ (reference sequence). The CDR3 DNA is TGTGCCAGCAGCCCTAGCCTTAGCGGGAGAGATAACAATGAGCAGTTCTTC. This translates into CASSPSLSGRDNNEQFF.

In this sample, this clonotype turned up many times. The chain is built from TRBV7-3 and TRBJ2-2; 9 nucleotides align to TRBD2. The junction had 9 bases not matched to a gene; V was cut back by 0 bases and J by 7 bases. This CDR3 has 17 residues. Germline CDR1 reads SGHTA; CDR2 reads FQGTGA. CDR3 DNA: TGTGCCAGCAGCTTAACTCCGGGACTAGCATCGGGCGGGGAGCTGTTTTTT. It translates to CASSLTPGLASGGELFF.

This clonotype appeared many times. This chain uses TRBV6-6 with TRBJ1-4, with D maybe TRBD1 (5 bases). V shed 10 bases and J shed 7 bases, with 19 bases lying between them. The CDR3 has 14 amino acids. Germline V gene lookup returns CDR1 MNHNY and CDR2 SVGAGI (reference sequence). The DNA for the CDR3 is TGTGCCACCAACGCCGGGGCATTGGGTGAAAAACTGTTTTTT. It yields the protein CATNAGALGEKLFF.

In its sample, this clonotype was seen many times. The gene calls are TRBV7-2 and TRBJ2-3; no reliable D call. The germline V gene encodes CDR1 SGHTA and CDR2 FQGNSA. With 4 bases removed from V and 2 bases from J, the gap between germline ends came to 4 bases. This CDR3 has 12 residues. CDR3 coding DNA: TGTGCCAGCAGCTCAGTCACAGATACGCAGTATTTT. Translated: CASSSVTDTQYF.

The V and J genes are TRBV18 and TRBJ1-2; 9 nucleotides line up with TRBD1. The germline CDR1 and CDR2 sequences are KGHSH and LQKENI. V was pared by 3 bases and J by 8 bases, with 4 bases of the junction left unmatched. The CDR3 length is 13 residues. CDR3 residues: CASSPGQGGGYTF. DNA of the CDR3: TGTGCCAGCTCACCGGGACAGGGCGGCGGCTACACCTTC. Looking up the rest from reference TRBV18 and TRBJ1-2 gives the full variable domain: NAGVMQNPRHLVRRRGQEARLRCSPMKGHSHVYWYRQLPEEGLKFMVYLQKENIIDESGMPKERFSAEFPKEGPSILRIQQVVRGDSAAYFCASSPGQGGGYTFGSGTRLTVV.

This clonotype was counted at least ten times. The rearrangement links TRBV2 to TRBJ1-1, with D unclear. The CDR3 length is 12 residues. The V gene's germline CDR1 is SNHLY and CDR2 FYNNEI. V was shortened by 4 bases and J by 5 bases, with 8 bases between the two germline ends. CDR3 loop: CASSVQETEAFF. The CDR3 DNA follows: TGTGCCAGCAGTGTGCAGGAGACTGAAGCTTTCTTT.

The chain couples TRBV28 to TRBJ1-2; 9 bases line up with TRBD1. V gave up 2 bases and J gave up 8 bases; unmatched junction bases: 3. Per germline, CDR1 MDHEN and CDR2 SYDVKM. The CDR3 spans 13 residues. This CDR3 reads CASSLGDRVGYTF. Here the CDR3 DNA reads TGTGCCAGCAGTTTAGGGGACAGGGTCGGCTACACCTTC.

V is TRBV30 and J is TRBJ1-5; D possibly corresponds to TRBD1 (5 bases). The CDR3 runs 17 residues. Per germline, CDR1 GTSNPN and CDR2 SVGIG (reference sequence). Trimming removed 3 bases from V and 0 bases from J, with 18 bases in between. The CDR3 loop reads CAWRDTSGSHSNQPQHF. The CDR3 DNA follows: TGTGCCTGGAGAGATACATCAGGGTCCCATAGCAATCAGCCCCAGCATTTT.

To note about this clonotype: A much larger clonotype is one base distant, so this may be a read error. V gene TRBV4-3 combines with J gene TRBJ2-2; TRBD1 agrees at 7 bases. The CDR3 has 18 amino acids. Germline V lookup: CDR1 LGHNA, CDR2 YSLEER. The CDR3 sequence is CTSSQARGLAGGTGELFF. The CDR3 region has the DNA TGCACCAGCAGCCAAGCCAGGGGTTTGGCAGGGGGCACCGGGGAGCTGTTTTTT.

The chain carries TRBV6-5 and TRBJ2-6; D gene ambiguous. The CDR3 is 13 amino acids. From germline, CDR1 is MNHEY and CDR2 SVGAGI. The V end lost 7 bases, the J end lost 4 bases, and 8 bases lay between the germline ends. The CDR3: CASIVSGANVLTF. The CDR3 DNA reads TGTGCCAGCATCGTCTCGGGGGCCAACGTCCTGACTTTC.

V and J are TRBV11-2 and TRBJ1-2; 8 bases line up with TRBD1. V shed 4 bases, J shed 4 bases, and the junction held 11 bases outside the gene matches. Germline lookup yields CDR1 SGHAT and CDR2 FQNNGV. The CDR3 covers 16 residues. As DNA, the CDR3 is TGTGCCAGCAGCTCTTTACGGCGGGACAGGTCCTATGGCTACACCTTC. Its translation is CASSSLRRDRSYGYTF.

This chain connects TRBV6-5 to TRBJ2-6; D gene uncertain. The CDR3 sequence is 16 residues long. CDR1 is MNHEY and CDR2 is SVGAGI in the germline V gene. Trimming took 6 bases from V and 0 from J, leaving 12 bases between them. Written as DNA, the CDR3 is TGTGCCAGCAGGACACCGGCGAGCTCTGGGGCCAACGTCCTGACTTTC. Its protein is CASRTPASSGANVLTF.

The V and J genes are TRBV6-1 and TRBJ1-1; 7 nucleotides match TRBD1. This CDR3 has 14 residues. Trimming took 6 bases from V and 3 from J; bases not matched to a gene: 7. CDR1 and CDR2 from the germline V gene are MNHNS and SASEGT. CDR3 region: CASRRQGLDTEAFF. DNA for the CDR3: TGTGCCAGCAGGAGACAGGGATTGGACACTGAAGCTTTCTTT.